This T cell receptor beta chain emerged from a study of cytomegalovirus exposure and HLA in healthy donors. CDR1 and CDR2 (germline): SGHTA, FQGNSA. The CDR3 has 15 amino acids. Unmatched junction bases numbered 4, after V lost 4 bases and J lost 8 bases. As regards this clone: Its antigen is still unknown.

PCR employed 60 Vbeta and 13 Jbeta primers. Generated by immunoSEQ multiplex PCR, the TCRdb table keeps only in-frame clones and is missing some. Here the sample spans approximately 93,000 clones, roughly 73% being singletons. Findings and caveats of the study: Some V segments could not be told apart, so they were left out, TRBV6-2 and TRBV6-3 among them. Prior analysis indicated that the majority of TCR beta V segments exhibited productivity approximately 87% or approximately 30% of the time. Among the most significant clusters, several appeared linked to common viral pathogens in a later analysis. Among TCR beta chains of equal frequency, HLA-associated ones were more clonally expanded in a later analysis.

The clonotype was recovered from a woman aged 40 to 50 in good health and CMV-seronegative. J is TRBJ2-4 and V is TRBV7-2; TRBD2 agrees at 14 bases. Sequencing input: PBMCs. In DNA form, the CDR3 reads TGTGCCAGCAGCTGGCGACTAGCGGGGGGGGACATTCAGTACTTC. This codes for CASSWRLAGGDIQYF.